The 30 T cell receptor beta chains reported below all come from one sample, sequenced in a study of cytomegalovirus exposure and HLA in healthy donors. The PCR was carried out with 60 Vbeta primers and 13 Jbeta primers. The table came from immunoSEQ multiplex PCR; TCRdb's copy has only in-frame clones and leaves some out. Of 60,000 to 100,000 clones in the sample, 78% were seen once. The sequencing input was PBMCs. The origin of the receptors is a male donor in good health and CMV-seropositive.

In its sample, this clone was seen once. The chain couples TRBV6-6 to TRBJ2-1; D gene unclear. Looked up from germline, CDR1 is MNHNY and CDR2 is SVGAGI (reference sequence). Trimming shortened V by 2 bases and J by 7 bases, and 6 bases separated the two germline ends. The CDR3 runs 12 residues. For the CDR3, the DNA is TGTGCCAGCAGTTACCAGGTGAATGAGCAGTTCTTC. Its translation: CASSYQVNEQFF.

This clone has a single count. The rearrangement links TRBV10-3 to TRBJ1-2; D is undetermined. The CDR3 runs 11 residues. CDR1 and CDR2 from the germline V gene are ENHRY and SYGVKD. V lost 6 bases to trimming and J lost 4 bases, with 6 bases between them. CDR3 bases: TGTGCCATCAGGGGGAGCTATGGCTACACCTTC. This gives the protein CAIRGSYGYTF.

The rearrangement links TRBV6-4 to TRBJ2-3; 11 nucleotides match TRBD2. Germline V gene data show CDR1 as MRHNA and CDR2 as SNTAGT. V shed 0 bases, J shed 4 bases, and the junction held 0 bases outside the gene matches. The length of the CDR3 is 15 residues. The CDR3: CASSDSSGGADTQYF. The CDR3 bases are TGTGCCAGCAGTGACTCTAGCGGGGGGGCAGATACGCAGTATTTT.

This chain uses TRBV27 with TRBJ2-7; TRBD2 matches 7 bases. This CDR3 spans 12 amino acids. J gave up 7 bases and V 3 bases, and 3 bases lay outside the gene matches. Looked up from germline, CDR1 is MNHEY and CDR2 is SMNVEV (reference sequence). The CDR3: CASSFTGREQYF. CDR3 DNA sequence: TGTGCCAGCAGTTTCACCGGGAGGGAGCAGTACTTC.

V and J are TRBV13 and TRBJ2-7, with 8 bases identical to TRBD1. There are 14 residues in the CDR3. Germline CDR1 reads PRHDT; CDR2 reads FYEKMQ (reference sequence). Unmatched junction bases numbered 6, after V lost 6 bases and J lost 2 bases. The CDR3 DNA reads TGTGCCAGCAGGAAACAGGGGGTAGCCTACGAGCAGTACTTC. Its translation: CASRKQGVAYEQYF.

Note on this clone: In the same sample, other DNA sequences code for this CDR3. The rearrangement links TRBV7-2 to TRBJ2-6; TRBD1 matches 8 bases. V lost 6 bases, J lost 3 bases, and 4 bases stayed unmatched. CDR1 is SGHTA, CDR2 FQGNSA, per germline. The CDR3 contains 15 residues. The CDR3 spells CASSRQGSGANVLTF. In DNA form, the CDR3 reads TGTGCCAGCAGTCGACAGGGGAGTGGGGCCAACGTCCTGACTTTC.

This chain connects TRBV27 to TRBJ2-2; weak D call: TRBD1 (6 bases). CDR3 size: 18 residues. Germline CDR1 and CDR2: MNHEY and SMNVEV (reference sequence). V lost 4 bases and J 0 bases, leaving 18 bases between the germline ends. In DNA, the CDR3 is TGTGCCAGCAGTTCCCGGACAGTTAATAGACCGAACACCGGGGAGCTGTTTTTT. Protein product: CASSSRTVNRPNTGELFF.

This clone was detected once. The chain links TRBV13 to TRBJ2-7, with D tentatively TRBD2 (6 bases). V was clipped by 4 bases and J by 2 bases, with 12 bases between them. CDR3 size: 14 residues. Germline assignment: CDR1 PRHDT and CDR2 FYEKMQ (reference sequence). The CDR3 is CASSSGLLPYEQYF. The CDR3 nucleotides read TGTGCCAGCAGCTCGGGACTTCTCCCCTACGAGCAGTACTTC.

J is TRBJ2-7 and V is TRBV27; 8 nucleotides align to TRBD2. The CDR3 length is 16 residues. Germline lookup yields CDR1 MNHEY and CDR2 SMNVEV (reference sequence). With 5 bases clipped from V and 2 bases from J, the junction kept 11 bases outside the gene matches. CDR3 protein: CASSAQIAGLPYEQYF. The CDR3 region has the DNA TGTGCCAGCAGTGCCCAGATAGCGGGATTACCCTACGAGCAGTACTTC.

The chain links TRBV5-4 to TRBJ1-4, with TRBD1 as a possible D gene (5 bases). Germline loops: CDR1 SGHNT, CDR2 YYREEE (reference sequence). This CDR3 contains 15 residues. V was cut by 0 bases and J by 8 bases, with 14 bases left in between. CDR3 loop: CASSLVTGENEKLFF. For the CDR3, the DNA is TGTGCCAGCAGCTTGGTTACAGGAGAGAACGAAAAACTGTTTTTT. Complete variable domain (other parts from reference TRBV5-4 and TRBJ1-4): ETGVTQSPTHLIKTRGQQVTLRCSSQSGHNTVSWYQQALGQGPQFIFQYYREEENGRGNFPPRFSGLQFPNYSSELNVNALELDDSALYLCASSLVTGENEKLFFGSGTQLSVL.

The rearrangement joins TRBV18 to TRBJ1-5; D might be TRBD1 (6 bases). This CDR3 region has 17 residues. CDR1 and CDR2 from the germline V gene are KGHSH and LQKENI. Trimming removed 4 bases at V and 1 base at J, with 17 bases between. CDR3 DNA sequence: TGTGCCAGCTCACTCTCGTCTACAGGGATCAGCAATCAGCCCCAGCATTTT. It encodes CASSLSSTGISNQPQHF.

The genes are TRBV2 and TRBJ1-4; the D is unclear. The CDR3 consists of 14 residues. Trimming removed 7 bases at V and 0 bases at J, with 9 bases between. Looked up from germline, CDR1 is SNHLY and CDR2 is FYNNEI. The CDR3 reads CASIREATNEKLFF. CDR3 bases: TGTGCCAGCATTAGAGAGGCAACTAATGAAAAACTGTTTTTT.

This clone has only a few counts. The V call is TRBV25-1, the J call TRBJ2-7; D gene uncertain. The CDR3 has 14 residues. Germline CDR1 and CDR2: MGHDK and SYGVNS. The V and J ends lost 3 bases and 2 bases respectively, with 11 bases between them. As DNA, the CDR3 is TGTGCCAGCAGTGATACCCAACTTCCCTACGAGCAGTACTTC. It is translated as CASSDTQLPYEQYF.

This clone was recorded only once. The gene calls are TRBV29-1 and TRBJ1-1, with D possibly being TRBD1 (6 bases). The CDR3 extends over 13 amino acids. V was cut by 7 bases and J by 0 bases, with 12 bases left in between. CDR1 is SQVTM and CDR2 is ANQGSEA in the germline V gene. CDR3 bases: TGCAGCGCACGGACAGCTTTGAACACTGAAGCTTTCTTT. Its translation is CSARTALNTEAFF.

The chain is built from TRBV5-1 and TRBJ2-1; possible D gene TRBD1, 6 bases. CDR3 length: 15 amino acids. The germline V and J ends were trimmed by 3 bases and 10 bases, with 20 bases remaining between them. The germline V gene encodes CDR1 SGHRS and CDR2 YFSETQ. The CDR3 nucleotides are TGCGCCAGCAGCTCTGGACAGTCCATATCAGGAGAGCAGTTCTTC. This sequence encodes CASSSGQSISGEQFF.

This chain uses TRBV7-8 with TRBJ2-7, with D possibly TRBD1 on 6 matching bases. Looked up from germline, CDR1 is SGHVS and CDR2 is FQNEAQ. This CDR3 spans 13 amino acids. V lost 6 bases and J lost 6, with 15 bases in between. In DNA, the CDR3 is TGTGCCAGCAGACCGGACAGCCAGTCCGAGCAGTACTTC. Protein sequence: CASRPDSQSEQYF. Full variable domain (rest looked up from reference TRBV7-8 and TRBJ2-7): GAGVSQSPRYKVAKRGQDVALRCDPISGHVSLFWYQQALGQGPEFLTYFQNEAQLDKSGLPSDRFFAERPEGSVSTLKIQRTQQEDSAVYLCASRPDSQSEQYFGPGTRLTVT.

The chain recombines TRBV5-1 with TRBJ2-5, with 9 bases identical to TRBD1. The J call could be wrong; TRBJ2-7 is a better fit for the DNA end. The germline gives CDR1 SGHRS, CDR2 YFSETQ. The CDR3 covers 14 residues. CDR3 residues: CASSAGTGTYEQYF. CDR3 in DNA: TGCGCCAGCAGCGCCGGGACAGGGACATACGAGCAGTACTTC.

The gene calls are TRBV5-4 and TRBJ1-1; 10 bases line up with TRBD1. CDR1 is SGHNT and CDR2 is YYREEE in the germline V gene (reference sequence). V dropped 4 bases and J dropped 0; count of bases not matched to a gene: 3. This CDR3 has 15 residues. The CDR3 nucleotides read TGTGCCAGCAGCCAGGGACAGGGGTTGAACACTGAAGCTTTCTTT. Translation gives CASSQGQGLNTEAFF. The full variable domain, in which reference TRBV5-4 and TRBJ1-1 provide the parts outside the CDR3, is ETGVTQSPTHLIKTRGQQVTLRCSSQSGHNTVSWYQQALGQGPQFIFQYYREEENGRGNFPPRFSGLQFPNYSSELNVNALELDDSALYLCASSQGQGLNTEAFFGQGTRLTVV.

The CDR3 protein is CASSETRDTQYF. CDR3 nucleotides: TGTGCCAGCAGTGAAACCCGGGATACGCAGTATTTT. This sequence joins TRBV6-1 and TRBJ2-3; no definite D call. CDR3 length: 12 amino acids. Germline-derived CDR1 and CDR2 are MNHNS and SASEGT. V was shortened by 2 bases and J by 6 bases, with 6 bases between the two germline ends.

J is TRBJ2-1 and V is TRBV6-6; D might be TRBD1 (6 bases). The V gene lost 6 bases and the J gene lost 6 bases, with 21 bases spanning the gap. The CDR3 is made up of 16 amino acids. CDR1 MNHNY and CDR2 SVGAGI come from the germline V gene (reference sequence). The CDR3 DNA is TGTGCCAGCAGGATCCCGGGACAAGTCCGTTTCAATGAGCAGTTCTTC. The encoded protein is CASRIPGQVRFNEQFF.

The CDR3 protein is CASSVGTTSTDTQYF. In nucleotides, the CDR3 is TGTGCCAGCAGCGTAGGGACAACCAGCACAGATACGCAGTATTTT. The rearrangement uses TRBV9 and TRBJ2-3; a weak D match, TRBD1 (5 bases). The CDR3 sequence is 15 residues long. Germline CDR1 is SGDLS and CDR2 is YYNGEE. V dropped 0 bases and J dropped 0 bases, with 8 bases sitting between them.

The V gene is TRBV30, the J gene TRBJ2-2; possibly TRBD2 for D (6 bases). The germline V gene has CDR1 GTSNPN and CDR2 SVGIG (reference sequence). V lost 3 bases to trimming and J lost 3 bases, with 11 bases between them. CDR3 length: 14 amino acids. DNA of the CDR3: TGTGCCTGGAGATGGGACTCCCACACCGGGGAGCTGTTTTTT. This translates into CAWRWDSHTGELFF.

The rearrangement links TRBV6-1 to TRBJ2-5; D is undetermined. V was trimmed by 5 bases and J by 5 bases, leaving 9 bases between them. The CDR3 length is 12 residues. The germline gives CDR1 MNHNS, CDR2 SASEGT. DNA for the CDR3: TGTGCCAGCAGTATCCAGGTGGAGACCCAGTACTTC. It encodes CASSIQVETQYF.

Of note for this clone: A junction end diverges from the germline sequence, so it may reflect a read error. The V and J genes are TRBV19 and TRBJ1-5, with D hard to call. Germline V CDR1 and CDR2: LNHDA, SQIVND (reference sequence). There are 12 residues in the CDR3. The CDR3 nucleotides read TGTGCCAGTAGTATTAGCATTCAGCCCCAGCATTTT. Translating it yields CASSISIQPQHF.

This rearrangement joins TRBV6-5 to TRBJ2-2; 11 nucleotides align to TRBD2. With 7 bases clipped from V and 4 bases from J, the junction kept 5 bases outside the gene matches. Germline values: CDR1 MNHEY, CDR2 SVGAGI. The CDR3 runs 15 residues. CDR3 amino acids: CASTQLAGATGELFF. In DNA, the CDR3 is TGTGCCAGCACCCAACTAGCGGGGGCCACCGGGGAGCTGTTTTTT.

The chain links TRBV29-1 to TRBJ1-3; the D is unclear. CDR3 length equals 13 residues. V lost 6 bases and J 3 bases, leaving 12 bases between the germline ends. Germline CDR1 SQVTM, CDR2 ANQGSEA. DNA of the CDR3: TGCAGCGTCGCCCCTCGGGGTGGAAACACCATATATTTT. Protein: CSVAPRGGNTIYF.

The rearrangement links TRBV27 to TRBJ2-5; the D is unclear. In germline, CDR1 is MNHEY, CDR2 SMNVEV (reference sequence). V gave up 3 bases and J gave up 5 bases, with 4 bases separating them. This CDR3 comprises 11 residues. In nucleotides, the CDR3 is TGTGCCAGCAGTTTCGAGGAGACCCAGTACTTC. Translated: CASSFEETQYF.

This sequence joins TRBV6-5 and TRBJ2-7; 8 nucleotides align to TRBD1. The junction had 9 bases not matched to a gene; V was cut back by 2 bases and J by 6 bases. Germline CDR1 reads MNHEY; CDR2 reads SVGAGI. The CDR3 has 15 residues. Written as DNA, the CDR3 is TGTGCCAGCAGTTACCATTCGACAGGGGCGGGCGAGCAGTACTTC. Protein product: CASSYHSTGAGEQYF.

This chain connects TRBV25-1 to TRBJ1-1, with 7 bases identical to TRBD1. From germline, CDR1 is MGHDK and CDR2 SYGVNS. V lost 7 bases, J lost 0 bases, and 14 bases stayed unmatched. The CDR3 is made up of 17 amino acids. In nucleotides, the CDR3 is TGTGCCAGCACACCGGGACAGCAACCCCTTATGAACACTGAAGCTTTCTTT. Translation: CASTPGQQPLMNTEAFF.

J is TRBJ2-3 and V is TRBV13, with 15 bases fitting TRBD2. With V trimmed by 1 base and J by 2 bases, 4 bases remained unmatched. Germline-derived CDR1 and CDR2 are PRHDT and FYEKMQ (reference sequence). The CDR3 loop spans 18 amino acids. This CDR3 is CASSLDRTSGGVTDTQYF. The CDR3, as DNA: TGTGCCAGCAGCTTAGACCGGACTAGCGGGGGGGTCACAGATACGCAGTATTTT.